The source of this T cell receptor beta chain is a study of blood T cell repertoires in COVID-19. Trimming stripped 2 bases from V and 3 bases from J, with 8 bases between. CDR3 size: 13 residues. Looked up from germline, CDR1 is SGHTA and CDR2 is FQGNSA. Only in-frame clones appear in the TCRdb table, and some are missing; sequencing was by immunoSEQ multiplex PCR. The sample holds some 180,000 clones, around 80% seen once. Recruitment covered about two dozen US areas and drew participants whose ages spanned roughly 18 to 100 years. The source material was PBMCs or T cells enriched from blood (not recorded which). The receptor comes from an older woman in a cohort exposed to, infected with or recovered from COVID-19 (not recorded which). The rearrangement links TRBV7-2 to TRBJ2-7; D remains unclear. This CDR3 reads CASSLTLYYEQYF. Here the CDR3 DNA reads TGTGCCAGCAGCTTAACCCTATACTACGAGCAGTACTTC.